Following are 32 T cell receptor beta chains from one sample sequenced in a study of T cell responses to AZD1222 COVID-19 vaccine. The method was immunoSEQ multiplex PCR; TCRdb's version includes in-frame clones alone and lacks a portion of them. This table has approximately 150,000 clones, approximately 91% appearing once. The input for sequencing was peripheral blood, taken 28 days after the second AZD1222 dose. These receptors originate from an adult who received the AZD1222 COVID-19 vaccine.

Only one count was recorded for this clone. V is TRBV2 and J is TRBJ1-5; D is unclear. The CDR3 extends over 13 amino acids. V lost 6 bases to trimming and J lost 4 bases, with 10 bases between them. Looked up from germline, CDR1 is SNHLY and CDR2 is FYNNEI. For the CDR3, the DNA is TGTGCCAGCAGGTACCTCGGTAATCAGCCCCAGCATTTT. It is translated as CASRYLGNQPQHF. The entire variable domain, with the rest obtained from reference TRBV2 and TRBJ1-5, is as follows: EPEVTQTPSHQVTQMGQEVILRCVPISNHLYFYWYRQILGQKVEFLVSFYNNEISEKSEIFDDQFSVERPDGSNFTLKIRSTKLEDSAMYFCASRYLGNQPQHFGDGTRLSIL.

The rearrangement links TRBV7-2 to TRBJ2-1, with 7 bases identical to TRBD2. From germline, CDR1 is SGHTA and CDR2 FQGNSA. The trim removed 5 bases at V and 0 bases at J, leaving 7 bases unmatched. The CDR3 contains 16 residues. CDR3 sequence reads: CASSRGVSSSYNEQFF. CDR3 coding DNA: TGTGCCAGCAGCCGGGGGGTAAGCAGCTCCTACAATGAGCAGTTCTTC.

The chain uses TRBV5-1 and TRBJ2-1; tentatively, D is TRBD1 (5 bases). Germline CDR1 SGHRS, CDR2 YFSETQ. V was pared by 1 base and J by 1 base, with 24 bases between. CDR3 length: 20 residues. CDR3 in DNA: TGCGCCAGCAGCTTGATCCCCTGGGGCTTCTGGGAAGGTTCCTACAATGAGCAGTTCTTC. It yields the protein CASSLIPWGFWEGSYNEQFF.

This rearrangement joins TRBV7-8 to TRBJ2-7, with a tentative D call TRBD2 (6 bases). The germline V gene encodes CDR1 SGHVS and CDR2 FQNEAQ. CDR3 length: 17 amino acids. Trimming removed 5 bases from V and 7 bases from J, with 27 bases in between. The CDR3 DNA sequence: TGTGCCAGCAGCCCACAAGGTGTGGGACTCATCGGCGGGGAGCAGTACTTC. Amino acids: CASSPQGVGLIGGEQYF.

V is TRBV29-1 and J is TRBJ2-3; TRBD2 agrees at 15 bases. The junction had 5 bases not matched to a gene; V was cut back by 6 bases and J by 1 base. CDR1 is SQVTM, CDR2 ANQGSEA, per germline. The CDR3 is made up of 16 amino acids. The DNA for the CDR3 is TGCAGCGTCGGACTAGCGGGAGGGCCCGGCACAGATACGCAGTATTTT. This sequence encodes CSVGLAGGPGTDTQYF.

V is TRBV5-1 and J is TRBJ1-1; 7 nucleotides line up with TRBD1. After removal of 2 bases from V and 4 bases from J, the junction contained 2 bases not matched to a gene. The germline V gene has CDR1 SGHRS and CDR2 YFSETQ. The CDR3 length is 13 residues. This chain's CDR3 is CASSFDRATEAFF. CDR3 coding DNA: TGCGCCAGCAGCTTCGACAGGGCCACTGAAGCTTTCTTT.

The rearrangement joins TRBV5-1 to TRBJ1-1; D not resolved. The CDR3 is 14 residues long. The ends were cut back, 3 bases at V and 7 bases at J, with 16 bases in the middle. CDR1 and CDR2 from the germline V gene are SGHRS and YFSETQ. CDR3 bases: TGCGCCAGCAGCTCGGAATCCAAGACGTATGAAGCTTTCTTT. This gives the protein CASSSESKTYEAFF.

Only one count was recorded for this clone. The rearrangement links TRBV13 to TRBJ1-1, with D unclear. CDR1 is PRHDT, CDR2 FYEKMQ, per germline (reference sequence). This CDR3 comprises 14 residues. The V end lost 2 bases, the J end lost 1 base, and 8 bases lay between the germline ends. The CDR3 is CASSLLQTNTEAFF. Written as DNA, the CDR3 is TGTGCCAGCAGCTTATTACAGACGAACACTGAAGCTTTCTTT.

V usage is TRBV19 and J usage is TRBJ1-1; tentatively, D is TRBD1 (5 bases). Per germline, CDR1 LNHDA and CDR2 SQIVND (reference sequence). CDR3 length: 14 residues. V was shortened by 3 bases and J by 8 bases, with 16 bases between the two germline ends. Written as DNA, the CDR3 is TGTGCCAGTAGTATCGGGGGTCGCAGCGGGGAAGCTTTCTTT. The encoded protein is CASSIGGRSGEAFF.

Only a few counts were recorded for this clone. This chain joins TRBV7-6 and TRBJ1-1; D gene unclear. The V end was cut by 5 bases, the J end by 4 bases, with 5 bases between. The germline V gene encodes CDR1 SGHVS and CDR2 FNYEAQ. The CDR3 sequence is 11 residues long. For the CDR3, the DNA is TGTGCCAGCAGCAATATCACTGAAGCTTTCTTT. Protein: CASSNITEAFF.

This clone came up a few times. This sequence joins TRBV9 and TRBJ2-7; no reliable D call. The germline V and J ends were trimmed by 0 bases and 3 bases, with 10 bases remaining between them. The CDR3 consists of 14 residues. Germline loops: CDR1 SGDLS, CDR2 YYNGEE. The CDR3 DNA reads TGTGCCAGCAGCGTAGGTCCTGAGAACTACGAGCAGTACTTC. Protein: CASSVGPENYEQYF.

This chain uses TRBV2 with TRBJ2-5; 7 positions agree with TRBD2. The CDR3 length is 13 residues. V shed 4 bases, J shed 3 bases, and the junction held 2 bases outside the gene matches. Germline loops: CDR1 SNHLY, CDR2 FYNNEI. DNA of the CDR3: TGTGCCAGCAGTGGGGGGGGAGAAGAGACCCAGTACTTC. It is translated as CASSGGGEETQYF.

The chain joins TRBV7-9 to TRBJ1-1; D gene unclear. This CDR3 has 17 residues. Trimming took 4 bases from V and 3 from J, leaving 21 bases between them. Germline lookup yields CDR1 SEHNR and CDR2 FQNEAQ (reference sequence). The CDR3 DNA sequence: TGTGCCAGCAGCTCGCTTCCCGGGCCATCAATTCACACTGAAGCTTTCTTT. Translated, it gives CASSSLPGPSIHTEAFF.

This rearrangement joins TRBV10-2 to TRBJ2-1; 8 positions agree with TRBD1. The CDR3 is made up of 16 amino acids. V shed 2 bases and J 5 bases; nucleotides not matched to a gene: 8. The germline CDR1 and CDR2 sequences are WSHSY and SAAADI. The CDR3, as DNA: TGCGCCAGCAGTGAGCCAGGGGGCAGGGTTGACAATGAGCAGTTCTTC. Translating it yields CASSEPGGRVDNEQFF.

The V and J genes are TRBV5-4 and TRBJ2-5; TRBD1 might be the D (7 bases). The CDR3 has 13 residues. The germline V and J ends were trimmed by 0 bases and 5 bases, with 8 bases remaining between them. The germline V gene has CDR1 SGHNT and CDR2 YYREEE (reference sequence). The CDR3 is CASSLAGGETQYF. Here the CDR3 DNA reads TGTGCCAGCAGCTTGGCAGGGGGGGAGACCCAGTACTTC. The full variable domain, its missing parts supplied by reference TRBV5-4 and TRBJ2-5, is ETGVTQSPTHLIKTRGQQVTLRCSSQSGHNTVSWYQQALGQGPQFIFQYYREEENGRGNFPPRFSGLQFPNYSSELNVNALELDDSALYLCASSLAGGETQYFGPGTRLLVL.

The chain joins TRBV5-5 to TRBJ1-5; 9 bases fit TRBD1. CDR3 length: 16 residues. Germline V gene sequence: CDR1 SGHKS, CDR2 YYEKEE (reference sequence). V trimming: 3 bases; J trimming: 3 bases; junction bases outside the gene matches: 7. In DNA, the CDR3 is TGTGCCAGCAGCTGGCCTCGGACAGGGGACAATCAGCCCCAGCATTTT. Amino acid sequence: CASSWPRTGDNQPQHF.

This clone was observed once. The genes are TRBV11-3 and TRBJ2-1, with TRBD2 identical over 9 bases. Germline-derived CDR1 and CDR2 are SGHNT and YENEEA. Losses at the gene ends were 5 bases for V and 7 bases for J; bases not matched to a gene: 9. The CDR3 sequence is 15 residues long. CDR3 DNA: TGTGCCAGCAGCCTAGGGGCTAGCGGGATGAATGAGCAGTTCTTC. Protein product: CASSLGASGMNEQFF. Full variable domain (outside the CDR3, taken from reference TRBV11-3 and TRBJ2-1): EAGVVQSPRYKIIEKKQPVAFWCNPISGHNTLYWYLQNLGQGPELLIRYENEEAVDDSQLPKDRFSAERLKGVDSTLKIQPAELGDSAVYLCASSLGASGMNEQFFGPGTRLTVL.

The V gene is TRBV19, the J gene TRBJ1-5; D gene ambiguous. Germline CDR1 and CDR2: LNHDA and SQIVND (reference sequence). CDR3 size: 15 residues. The ends were cut back, 3 bases at V and 5 bases at J, with 14 bases in the middle. The DNA of the CDR3 is TGTGCCAGTAGTATTAGGAGAAAGTTGGATCAGCCCCAGCATTTT. It translates to CASSIRRKLDQPQHF.

This clone was detected once. J is TRBJ2-1 and V is TRBV5-6; D is possibly TRBD1 or TRBD2 (5 bases each). Deletions cut 10 bases from V and 5 bases from J, with 16 bases between. Germline CDR1 and CDR2: SGHDT and YYEEEE. This CDR3 region has 13 residues. The CDR3 bases are TGTGCCTTCCACGGGACGAACAACAATGAGCAGTTCTTC. Translation: CAFHGTNNNEQFF.

The chain combines TRBV4-2 with TRBJ1-1, with D possibly being TRBD1 (6 bases). Trimming removed 1 base at V and 4 bases at J, with 13 bases between. The CDR3 is 15 amino acids. Germline values: CDR1 LGHNA, CDR2 YNFKEQ. In DNA form, the CDR3 reads TGTGCCAGCAGCCAAGGAGGGGGGGACCTCACTGAAGCTTTCTTT. This gives the protein CASSQGGGDLTEAFF.

The V gene is TRBV21-1, the J gene TRBJ2-5; the tabulated D call, TRBD2, remains unverified against the DNA. TRBV21-1 counts as a pseudogene. This CDR3 is 16 amino acids long. DNA for the CDR3: TGTGCCAGCAGCAAAGAGGTCGCTCTAGCAGTAGAGACCCAGTACTTC. Its translation: CASSKEVALAVETQYF.

The chain couples TRBV4-2 to TRBJ1-2; 7 bases fit TRBD1. The CDR3 runs to 15 residues. CDR1 is LGHNA, CDR2 YNFKEQ, per germline. J was trimmed by 6 bases and V by 4 bases; bases with no gene match: 11. The DNA for the CDR3 is TGTGCCAGCAGCCGGGACAGTATTTTAGAGAATGGCTACACCTTC. Translating gives CASSRDSILENGYTF.

The J gene is TRBJ2-1, the V gene TRBV6-1; no clear D gene. V was pared by 1 base and J by 3 bases, with 10 bases between. Germline CDR1 and CDR2: MNHNS and SASEGT. The CDR3 is 15 amino acids. The CDR3 spells CASSEDYGVYNEQFF. The CDR3 DNA reads TGTGCCAGCAGTGAAGACTATGGGGTCTACAATGAGCAGTTCTTC.

This rearrangement joins TRBV19 to TRBJ1-5, with D possibly being TRBD1 (6 bases). Trimming removed 5 bases at V and 2 bases at J, with 10 bases between. Germline V lookup: CDR1 LNHDA, CDR2 SQIVND (reference sequence). The CDR3 runs to 14 residues. DNA of the CDR3: TGTGCCAGTAGTTCAGGGGTCGGCAATCAGCCCCAGCATTTT. Protein: CASSSGVGNQPQHF.

V is TRBV25-1 and J is TRBJ2-1, with D perhaps assigned TRBD1 or TRBD2 (5 bases each). Germline V gene lookup returns CDR1 MGHDK and CDR2 SYGVNS. V gave up 3 bases and J gave up 9 bases, with 15 bases separating them. The CDR3 sequence is 14 residues long. CDR3 region: CASSEAGQRGEQFF. CDR3 bases: TGTGCCAGCAGTGAGGCGGGTCAAAGGGGTGAGCAGTTCTTC.

The table lists this clone with a count of one. The chain uses TRBV5-6 and TRBJ1-4; D gene unclear. This CDR3 region has 14 residues. Looked up from germline, CDR1 is SGHDT and CDR2 is YYEEEE. Between the trimmed V and J ends, which lost 1 base and 7 bases, there was a span of 11 bases. The CDR3 loop reads CASSLFSLPEKLFF. The CDR3 nucleotides read TGTGCCAGCAGCTTGTTTTCTCTTCCTGAAAAACTGTTTTTT.

This rearrangement joins TRBV7-9 to TRBJ1-4; D remains unclear. Trimming took off 7 bases at V and 1 base at J, with 10 bases between the two ends. The germline V gene has CDR1 SEHNR and CDR2 FQNEAQ (reference sequence). CDR3 length: 14 amino acids. The CDR3 DNA sequence: TGTGCCAGCACGCGTGGGGTAACTAATGAAAAACTGTTTTTT. Protein: CASTRGVTNEKLFF. The full variable domain, in which reference TRBV7-9 and TRBJ1-4 provide the parts outside the CDR3, is DTGVSQNPRHKITKRGQNVTFRCDPISEHNRLYWYRQTLGQGPEFLTYFQNEAQLEKSRLLSDRFSAERPKGSFSTLEIQRTEQGDSAMYLCASTRGVTNEKLFFGSGTQLSVL.

V and J are TRBV14 and TRBJ2-3; D is possibly TRBD1 (5 bases). This CDR3 has 15 amino acids. In germline, CDR1 is SGHDN, CDR2 FVKESK. V lost 1 base and J 2 bases, leaving 10 bases between the germline ends. The CDR3 loop reads CASSQGGRDTDTQYF. The CDR3 nucleotides are TGTGCCAGCAGCCAAGGGGGCAGAGACACAGATACGCAGTATTTT.

The chain uses TRBV2 and TRBJ1-2; 7 nucleotides align to TRBD1. The germline gives CDR1 SNHLY, CDR2 FYNNEI. J lost 4 bases, V lost 0 bases, and 17 bases had no gene match. The length of the CDR3 is 19 residues. The chain's CDR3 is CASSEAAGRGRLLLYGYTF. The CDR3 nucleotides read TGTGCCAGCAGTGAAGCGGCGGGGAGGGGGCGTTTGCTACTCTATGGCTACACCTTC.

This chain links TRBV6-9 with TRBJ1-2; D remains ambiguous. V was cut by 4 bases and J by 2 bases, with 11 bases left in between. The CDR3 has 14 residues. From germline, CDR1 is MNHGY and CDR2 SVAAGI. The chain's CDR3 is CASSSPIGNYGYTF. The CDR3 DNA reads TGTGCCAGCAGTTCCCCAATCGGGAACTATGGCTACACCTTC.

The rearrangement joins TRBV2 to TRBJ1-3, with TRBD1 as a possible D gene (6 bases). This CDR3 spans 16 amino acids. Germline lookup yields CDR1 SNHLY and CDR2 FYNNEI. Trimming left V 6 bases short and J 0 bases short, with 15 bases between. The CDR3 DNA is TGTGCCAGCAGCTTCCTCCTAGGGGGCTCTGGAAACACCATATATTTT. This sequence encodes CASSFLLGGSGNTIYF. Filled out from reference TRBV2 and TRBJ1-3, the complete variable domain reads EPEVTQTPSHQVTQMGQEVILRCVPISNHLYFYWYRQILGQKVEFLVSFYNNEISEKSEIFDDQFSVERPDGSNFTLKIRSTKLEDSAMYFCASSFLLGGSGNTIYFGEGSWLTVV.

The CDR3: CASSYLQGFSTGELFF. The CDR3 DNA sequence: TGTGCCAGCAGTTACTTACAGGGTTTTAGCACCGGGGAGCTGTTTTTT. The chain is built from TRBV6-6 and TRBJ2-2; tentatively, D is TRBD1 (6 bases). The CDR3 has 16 amino acids. The V gene's germline CDR1 is MNHNY and CDR2 SVGAGI (reference sequence). Trimming left V 1 base short and J 4 bases short, with 13 bases between.